This section outlines one T cell receptor (beta chain) sequence together with its context. Authors' processing steps: From reference gene primer amplification, estimates of nucleated cell counts were derived. Repertoires were generated with immunoSEQ multiplex PCR, while TCRdb's copy carries only in-frame clones and drops some. V, J and clone size were drawn from that table, and D and trimming were deduced from the DNA. The sample has 99,000 or so clones, over 75% seen once; the top ten hold around 4.1%. This entry comes from a study of blood T cell repertoires in COVID-19. Turning to the study itself: Samples came from the United States, Italy and Spain, spanning acute and convalescent COVID-19. Sources were T cells, B-cell-depleted T cells, or PBMCs; the material itself was cDNA or gDNA.

The source material was peripheral blood. The source is a man in his fifties or sixties with acute or convalescent COVID-19.

The CDR3, as DNA: TGTGCCAGCAGTTACTATGTACAGGGGACTCTCGACACCGGGGAGCTGTTTTTT. Its protein is CASSYYVQGTLDTGELFF. The genes are TRBV6-2 or TRBV6-3 and TRBJ2-2, with D maybe TRBD1 (7 bases). The V end was cut by 1 base, the J end by 3 bases, with 18 bases between. The CDR3 covers 18 residues. CDR1 and CDR2 from the germline V gene are MNHEY and SVGEGT.